What follows is one TCR beta chain and its context. The entry originates in a study of beta chain features in type 1 diabetes. Germline assignment: CDR1 LGHNT and CDR2 FRNRAP. The length of the CDR3 is 13 residues. The ends were cut back, 4 bases at V and 8 bases at J, with 12 bases in the middle. The authors reverse transcribed all of the isolated RNA, so sequencing captured expressed TCRB transcripts. Profiling relied on immunoSEQ multiplex PCR, and the TCRdb table lists in-frame clones only, not all of them. This sample yields about 330,000 clones, of which more than 9.5% are seen a single time; about 0.015% belongs to the top ten.

The sample taken for sequencing was naive CD4+ T cells from blood. This chain joins TRBV12-5 and TRBJ2-1; TRBD1 might be the D (5 bases). This receptor was identified in a woman under 40 in good health. CDR3 DNA: TGTGCTAGTGGTTCAGGCCTAGGGGATGAGCAGTTCTTC. Translated: CASGSGLGDEQFF.